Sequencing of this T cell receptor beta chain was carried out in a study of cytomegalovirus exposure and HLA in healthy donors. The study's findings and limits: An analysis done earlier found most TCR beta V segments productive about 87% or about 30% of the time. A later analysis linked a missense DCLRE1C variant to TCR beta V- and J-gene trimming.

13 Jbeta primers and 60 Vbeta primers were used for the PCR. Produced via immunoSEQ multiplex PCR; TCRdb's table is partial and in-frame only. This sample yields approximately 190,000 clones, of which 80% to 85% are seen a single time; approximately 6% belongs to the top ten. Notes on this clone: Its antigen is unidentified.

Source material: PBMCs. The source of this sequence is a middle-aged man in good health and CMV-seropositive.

In nucleotides, the CDR3 is TGTGCCATCAGTGAAAGTGGCGGGGGGGCGTACAATGAGCAGTTCTTC. Translation gives CAISESGGGAYNEQFF. The chain employs TRBV10-3 and TRBJ2-1; 9 bases align to TRBD2. Germline-derived CDR1 and CDR2 are ENHRY and SYGVKD. J lost 4 bases, V lost 3 bases, and 7 bases had no gene match. This CDR3 has 16 residues.